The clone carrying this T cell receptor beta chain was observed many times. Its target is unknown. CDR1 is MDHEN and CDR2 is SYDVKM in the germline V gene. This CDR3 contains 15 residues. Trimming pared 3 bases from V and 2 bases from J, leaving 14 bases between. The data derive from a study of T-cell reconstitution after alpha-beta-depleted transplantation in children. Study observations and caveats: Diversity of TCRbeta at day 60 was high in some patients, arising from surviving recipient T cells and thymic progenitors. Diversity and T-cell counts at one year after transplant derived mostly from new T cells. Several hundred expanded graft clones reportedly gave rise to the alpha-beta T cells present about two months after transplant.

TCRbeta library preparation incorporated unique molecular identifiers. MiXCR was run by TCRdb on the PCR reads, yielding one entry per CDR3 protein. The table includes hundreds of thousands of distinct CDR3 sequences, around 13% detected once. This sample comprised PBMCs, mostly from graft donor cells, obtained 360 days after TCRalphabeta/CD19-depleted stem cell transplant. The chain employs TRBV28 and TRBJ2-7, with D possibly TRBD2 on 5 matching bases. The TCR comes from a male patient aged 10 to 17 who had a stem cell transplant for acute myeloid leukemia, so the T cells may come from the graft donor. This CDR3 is CASSFLSVGAYEQYF. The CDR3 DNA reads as TGTGCCAGCAGTTTTCTAAGTGTCGGGGCCTACGAGCAGTACTTC.